The 16 T cell receptor beta chains in this list originate from one sample, sequenced in a study of cytomegalovirus exposure and HLA in healthy donors. Some clones are missing from TCRdb's copy, which holds only in-frame ones; the method was immunoSEQ multiplex PCR. The table lists 90,000 to 150,000 clones, more than 70% of them singletons. Sequences were obtained from PBMCs. These receptors all come from a man younger than 30 in good health and CMV-seronegative.

The rearrangement links TRBV30 to TRBJ1-1; 7 bases agree with TRBD1. The CDR3 sequence is 12 residues long. V dropped 5 bases and J dropped 11; count of bases not matched to a gene: 11. Germline values: CDR1 GTSNPN, CDR2 SVGIG (reference sequence). The CDR3 region has the DNA TGTGCCTGGGACAGGGACTCTTTAACGGCTTTCTTT. Translated: CAWDRDSLTAFF.

The chain joins TRBV6-1 to TRBJ1-5; possibly TRBD1 for D (5 bases). V lost 2 bases and J lost 6, with 11 bases in between. The CDR3 runs to 14 residues. In germline, CDR1 is MNHNS, CDR2 SASEGT. The CDR3 DNA sequence: TGTGCCAGCAGTGAAATAGGGGTGAGTCAGCCCCAGCATTTT. This codes for CASSEIGVSQPQHF.

CDR3 DNA: TGTGCCAGCAGTTACATGGCAGGGGGCAGGGACACTGAAGCTTTCTTT. Its translation: CASSYMAGGRDTEAFF. V and J are TRBV6-5 and TRBJ1-1; TRBD1 aligns across 8 bases. The CDR3 covers 16 residues. Looked up from germline, CDR1 is MNHEY and CDR2 is SVGAGI. V lost 2 bases and J lost 3; bases outside the gene matches: 8.

This clone has a single count. The chain employs TRBV19 and TRBJ2-7; TRBD1 agrees at 8 bases. CDR3 length: 15 residues. Losses at the gene ends were 4 bases for V and 2 bases for J; bases not matched to a gene: 7. In germline, CDR1 is LNHDA, CDR2 SQIVND (reference sequence). In nucleotides, the CDR3 is TGTGCCAGTAGTAGAGGACAGGGCGGCACCTACGAGCAGTACTTC. As protein: CASSRGQGGTYEQYF.

The J gene is TRBJ2-3, the V gene TRBV6-1, with 10 nucleotides matching TRBD2. Per the germline V gene, CDR1 is MNHNS and CDR2 is SASEGT. This CDR3 has 14 amino acids. V lost 7 bases, J lost 4 bases, and 5 bases stayed unmatched. This chain's CDR3 is CASTLAGVPDTQYF. The CDR3 nucleotides are TGTGCCAGCACCCTAGCGGGAGTTCCAGATACGCAGTATTTT.

This clone showed up just once. This chain uses TRBV30 with TRBJ2-3; 10 nucleotides line up with TRBD1. This CDR3 region has 13 residues. Looked up from germline, CDR1 is GTSNPN and CDR2 is SVGIG (reference sequence). J gave up 5 bases and V 5 bases, and 4 bases lay outside the gene matches. DNA of the CDR3: TGTGCCTGGTCGACAGGGGGCAAAGATACGCAGTATTTT. Residues: CAWSTGGKDTQYF.

The gene calls are TRBV30 and TRBJ1-1, with D possibly matching TRBD1 (5 bases). V was trimmed by 0 bases and J by 0 bases, leaving 14 bases between them. The CDR3 contains 16 residues. Germline-derived CDR1 and CDR2 are GTSNPN and SVGIG (reference sequence). CDR3 loop: CAWSVFQGRVNTEAFF. Here the CDR3 DNA reads TGTGCCTGGAGTGTATTTCAGGGTAGGGTGAACACTGAAGCTTTCTTT.

This chain joins TRBV7-2 and TRBJ2-7; possible D gene TRBD1, 6 bases. Germline V gene sequence: CDR1 SGHTA, CDR2 FQGNSA. This CDR3 region has 15 residues. V was shortened by 5 bases and J by 7 bases, with 21 bases between the two germline ends. CDR3 in DNA: TGTGCCAGCAGCCCAGGGACACCCTCCACGGGGGAGCAGTACTTC. It translates to CASSPGTPSTGEQYF.

This clone was seen a few times. CDR3 in amino acids: CASSQLREREHTF. The CDR3 region has the DNA TGTGCCAGCAGTCAGCTTCGCGAGAGGGAGCACACCTTC. The chain uses TRBV14 and TRBJ1-2, with D unclear. Deletions cut 6 bases from V and 12 bases from J, with 20 bases between. In germline, CDR1 is SGHDN, CDR2 FVKESK. CDR3 length: 13 amino acids.

This chain connects TRBV6-1 to TRBJ1-2; 8 nucleotides align to TRBD1. Germline assignment: CDR1 MNHNS and CDR2 SASEGT. V dropped 8 bases and J dropped 2; count of bases not matched to a gene: 7. The CDR3 consists of 14 residues. CDR3 sequence reads: CASVDRDRNYGYTF. The CDR3 nucleotides are TGTGCCAGCGTGGACAGGGACCGGAACTATGGCTACACCTTC.

The chain combines TRBV19 with TRBJ1-1; D unclear. CDR1 and CDR2 from the germline V gene are LNHDA and SQIVND (reference sequence). V was shortened by 4 bases and J by 9 bases, with 9 bases between the two germline ends. CDR3 length: 11 amino acids. In nucleotides, the CDR3 is TGTGCCAGTAGTAGGAGCGGAAAAGCTTTCTTT. Protein product: CASSRSGKAFF. The complete variable domain, with remaining parts taken from reference TRBV19 and TRBJ1-1, reads DGGITQSPKYLFRKEGQNVTLSCEQNLNHDAMYWYRQDPGQGLRLIYYSQIVNDFQKGDIAEGYSVSREKKESFPLTVTSAQKNPTAFYLCASSRSGKAFFGQGTRLTVV.

The rearrangement joins TRBV11-2 to TRBJ1-2, with D perhaps matching TRBD1 (5 bases). V gave up 0 bases and J gave up 2 bases, with 7 bases separating them. CDR3 length: 14 amino acids. The V gene's germline CDR1 is SGHAT and CDR2 FQNNGV. The CDR3 coding sequence is TGTGCCAGCAGCTTAGAAAGGGGCAACTATGGCTACACCTTC. It specifies CASSLERGNYGYTF.

The chain has TRBV29-1 and TRBJ2-3; TRBD1 aligns across 10 bases. The V gene end was trimmed by 7 bases and the J gene end by 5 bases; junction bases not matched to a gene: 12. This CDR3 region has 15 residues. Germline-derived CDR1 and CDR2 are SQVTM and ANQGSEA. The CDR3 nucleotides are TGCAGCGCTCGCTTGACAGGGGGCGCGTTAGATACGCAGTATTTT. Its translation: CSARLTGGALDTQYF.

This sequence joins TRBV7-2 and TRBJ2-2; TRBD1 matches at 9 bases. CDR3 size: 16 residues. V shed 1 base and J 7 bases; nucleotides not matched to a gene: 7. In germline, CDR1 is SGHTA, CDR2 FQGNSA. As DNA, the CDR3 is TGTGCCAGCAGCTTAGTGGGGACAGGGCTTGACGGGGAGCTGTTTTTT. Translating gives CASSLVGTGLDGELFF.

The J gene is TRBJ2-1, the V gene TRBV30, with 9 nucleotides matching TRBD2. The CDR3 runs to 20 residues. Germline V gene data show CDR1 as GTSNPN and CDR2 as SVGIG (reference sequence). The V and J ends lost 0 bases and 4 bases, in that order; junction bases with no gene match: 19. The CDR3 region has the DNA TGTGCCTGGAGTGTACATCCCAGTGGAGTAGCGGGAGTGGTATACAATGAGCAGTTCTTC. Translation: CAWSVHPSGVAGVVYNEQFF.

This clone was recorded only once. This sequence joins TRBV5-4 and TRBJ2-5; weak D call: TRBD1 (5 bases). CDR1 SGHNT and CDR2 YYREEE come from the germline V gene (reference sequence). The ends were cut back, 3 bases at V and 0 bases at J, with 9 bases in the middle. The CDR3 runs 14 residues. CDR3 loop: CASSSLQDQETQYF. The CDR3 nucleotides read TGTGCCAGCAGCTCACTACAGGACCAAGAGACCCAGTACTTC.